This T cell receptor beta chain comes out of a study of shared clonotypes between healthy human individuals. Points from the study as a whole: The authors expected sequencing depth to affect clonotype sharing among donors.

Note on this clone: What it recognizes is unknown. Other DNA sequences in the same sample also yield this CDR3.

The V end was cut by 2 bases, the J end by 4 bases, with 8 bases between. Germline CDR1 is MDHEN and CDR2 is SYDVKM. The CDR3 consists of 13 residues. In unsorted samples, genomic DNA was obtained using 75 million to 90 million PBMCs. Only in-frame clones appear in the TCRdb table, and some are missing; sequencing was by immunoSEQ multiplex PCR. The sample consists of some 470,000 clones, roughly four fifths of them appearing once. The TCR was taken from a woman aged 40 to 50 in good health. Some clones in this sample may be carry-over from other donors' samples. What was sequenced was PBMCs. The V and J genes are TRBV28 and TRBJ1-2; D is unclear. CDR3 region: CASSLGRSYGYTF. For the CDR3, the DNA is TGTGCCAGCAGTTTAGGGCGCAGCTATGGCTACACCTTC.